These 23 T cell receptor beta chains came from one sample sequenced in a study of beta chain features in type 1 diabetes. What was sequenced were expressed TCRB transcripts, since all of the isolated RNA had been reverse transcribed. This table comes from immunoSEQ multiplex PCR, and its TCRdb copy is limited to in-frame clones, with some not included. The sample yields roughly 140,000 clones, 11% seen once. The sample consisted of central memory CD4+ T cells from blood. The receptors derive from a man in his late teens or twenties in good health.

The genes are TRBV2 and TRBJ2-5; possibly TRBD1 or TRBD2 for D (5 bases each). CDR3 length: 12 residues. The V gene lost 1 base and the J gene lost 5 bases, with 5 bases spanning the gap. Germline CDR1 is SNHLY and CDR2 is FYNNEI. The CDR3 sequence: CASSEGGETQYF. In nucleotides, the CDR3 is TGTGCCAGCAGTGAAGGGGGGGAGACCCAGTACTTC.

This clone has a handful of counts. The V call is TRBV29-1, the J call TRBJ2-3, with TRBD2 matching over 14 bases. The CDR3 spans 19 residues. The V segment lost 0 bases and the J segment 5 bases; nucleotides outside the gene matches: 13. The germline V gene has CDR1 SQVTM and CDR2 ANQGSEA. The CDR3 protein is CSVEDLRGLAGEYEDTQYF. CDR3 sequence (DNA): TGCAGCGTTGAAGATCTAAGGGGACTAGCGGGAGAATATGAAGATACGCAGTATTTT.

This clone was counted only a few times. The rearrangement uses TRBV27 and TRBJ2-2; D is undetermined. Trimming removed 7 bases at V and 1 base at J, with 10 bases between. This CDR3 is built from 14 residues. Per germline, CDR1 MNHEY and CDR2 SMNVEV (reference sequence). CDR3 bases: TGTGCCAGCAACTTGCGGCAGAACACCGGGGAGCTGTTTTTT. Encoded protein: CASNLRQNTGELFF.

This clone has a handful of counts. This chain joins TRBV10-3 and TRBJ2-3, with 8 nucleotides matching TRBD1. Germline-derived CDR1 and CDR2 are ENHRY and SYGVKD. The CDR3 is made up of 13 amino acids. Losses at the gene ends were 10 bases for V and 2 bases for J; bases not matched to a gene: 5. CDR3 DNA: TGTGCCACCCAGGGGGCTGACACAGATACGCAGTATTTT. This translates into CATQGADTDTQYF.

The chain is built from TRBV9 and TRBJ2-5; D gene unclear. The CDR3 is made up of 13 amino acids. Germline V lookup: CDR1 SGDLS, CDR2 YYNGEE. Trimming removed 0 bases from V and 2 bases from J, with 5 bases in between. CDR3 nucleotides: TGTGCCAGCAGCGTAGAGTTTCAAGAGACCCAGTACTTC. It codes for CASSVEFQETQYF.

V usage is TRBV6-5 and J usage is TRBJ2-1; maybe TRBD2 (6 bases). The ends were cut back, 5 bases at V and 3 bases at J, with 14 bases in the middle. From germline, CDR1 is MNHEY and CDR2 SVGAGI. This CDR3 is built from 15 residues. CDR3 sequence: CASSASGVHYNEQFF. The CDR3 nucleotides are TGTGCCAGCAGTGCCTCGGGGGTCCACTACAATGAGCAGTTCTTC.

The rearrangement uses TRBV6-4 and TRBJ2-3, with 9 bases matching TRBD2. The J segment lost 5 bases and the V segment lost 8 bases, leaving 5 bases of the junction unmatched. The germline V gene encodes CDR1 MRHNA and CDR2 SNTAGT. The length of the CDR3 is 13 residues. CDR3 nucleotides: TGTGCCAGCCTAATGCGGGGGGGAGATACGCAGTATTTT. Encoded protein: CASLMRGGDTQYF.

The gene calls are TRBV15 and TRBJ1-6; no reliable D call. The V and J ends lost 1 base and 18 bases respectively, with 19 bases between them. Germline-derived CDR1 and CDR2 are LNHNV and YYDKDF (reference sequence). CDR3 length: 14 residues. For the CDR3, the DNA is TGTGCCACCAGCAGAGTGTCGGACCGATTACTTCCCCACTTT. It translates to CATSRVSDRLLPHF.

V and J are TRBV7-9 and TRBJ2-1; perhaps TRBD2 as D (5 bases). Germline values: CDR1 SEHNR, CDR2 FQNEAQ (reference sequence). Trimming pared 2 bases from V and 9 bases from J, leaving 14 bases between. CDR3 length: 14 amino acids. CDR3 sequence: CASSLSAGLGEQFF. CDR3 in DNA: TGTGCCAGCAGCTTATCCGCGGGCCTCGGTGAGCAGTTCTTC.

The chain carries TRBV2 and TRBJ1-1; no clear D gene. The V end was cut by 5 bases, the J end by 4 bases, with 5 bases between. There are 11 residues in the CDR3. From germline, CDR1 is SNHLY and CDR2 FYNNEI. The CDR3 DNA sequence: TGTGCCAGCAGTATCTTCACTGAAGCTTTCTTT. Encoded protein: CASSIFTEAFF.

The table lists this clone with a few counts. The chain couples TRBV5-1 to TRBJ2-7, with D possibly TRBD1 on 5 matching bases. Germline V gene data show CDR1 as SGHRS and CDR2 as YFSETQ. The V end lost 5 bases, the J end lost 4 bases, and 7 bases lay between the germline ends. The CDR3 totals 11 residues. The CDR3 nucleotides are TGCGCCAGCAGAGGACATTACGAGCAGTACTTC. Translating it yields CASRGHYEQYF.

This clone was detected ten times or more. This sequence joins TRBV20-1 and TRBJ2-1, with 9 bases that match TRBD2. Germline V gene data show CDR1 as DFQATT and CDR2 as SNEGSKA (reference sequence). The CDR3 extends over 11 amino acids. V shed 5 bases, J shed 10 bases, and the junction held 3 bases outside the gene matches. The CDR3 loop is CSASGLAEQFF. As DNA, the CDR3 is TGCAGTGCTTCCGGACTAGCGGAGCAGTTCTTC.

V and J are TRBV5-1 and TRBJ2-7; TRBD1 agrees at 10 bases. The germline V gene has CDR1 SGHRS and CDR2 YFSETQ. The J segment lost 5 bases and the V segment lost 5 bases, leaving 13 bases of the junction unmatched. The CDR3 has 16 amino acids. This chain's CDR3 is CASRMGVMDRGDEQYF. CDR3 sequence (DNA): TGCGCCAGCAGGATGGGAGTAATGGACAGGGGGGACGAGCAGTACTTC.

This clone was recorded many times. This chain connects TRBV19 to TRBJ1-5; D not resolved. Trimming stripped 4 bases from V and 2 bases from J, with 6 bases between. CDR3 length: 13 residues. Germline loops: CDR1 LNHDA, CDR2 SQIVND (reference sequence). The CDR3 is CASSTVGNQPQHF. The CDR3, as DNA: TGTGCCAGTAGTACTGTGGGCAATCAGCCCCAGCATTTT.

This clone came up a few times. The V call is TRBV5-6, the J call TRBJ2-1; 8 nucleotides line up with TRBD1. The CDR3 has 14 residues. Trimming cost V 5 bases and J 1 base; bases outside gene matches: 2. Germline values: CDR1 SGHDT, CDR2 YYEEEE. The CDR3 is CASSRTGSYNEQFF. As DNA, the CDR3 is TGTGCCAGCAGTAGGACAGGGTCCTACAATGAGCAGTTCTTC.

The J gene is TRBJ1-4, the V gene TRBV9, with D perhaps matching TRBD1 (6 bases). Germline assignment: CDR1 SGDLS and CDR2 YYNGEE. This CDR3 is built from 15 residues. Between the trimmed V and J ends, which lost 0 bases and 7 bases, there was a span of 13 bases. DNA of the CDR3: TGTGCCAGCAGCGTAGCACAGGGTGGTGGTGAAAAACTGTTTTTT. Its protein is CASSVAQGGGEKLFF. Combining the CDR3 with reference TRBV9 and TRBJ1-4 gives the whole variable domain DSGVTQTPKHLITATGQRVTLRCSPRSGDLSVYWYQQSLDQGLQFLIQYYNGEERAKGNILERFSAQQFPDLHSELNLSSLELGDSALYFCASSVAQGGGEKLFFGSGTQLSVL.

The V call is TRBV5-6, the J call TRBJ2-3; D gene uncertain. This CDR3 region has 14 residues. Germline V lookup: CDR1 SGHDT, CDR2 YYEEEE. V was pared by 7 bases and J by 0 bases, with 12 bases between. Written as DNA, the CDR3 is TGTGCCAGCTCAGCGCCTGGCAGCACAGATACGCAGTATTTT. This sequence encodes CASSAPGSTDTQYF.

Worth noting for this clone: One base away lies a much larger clone, so this may be a sequencing read error. The chain joins TRBV6-5 to TRBJ2-5; D is perhaps TRBD1 (5 bases). Germline CDR1 reads MNHEY; CDR2 reads SVGAGI. The CDR3 is 13 amino acids. Trimming shortened V by 6 bases and J by 3 bases, and 11 bases separated the two germline ends. CDR3 nucleotides: TGTGCCAGCAGCCCCCTAGGGGAAGAGACCCAGTACTTC. This encodes CASSPLGEETQYF.

This clone was seen repeatedly, ten times or more. The chain links TRBV2 to TRBJ2-1; the match to TRBD2 covers 7 bases. The germline gives CDR1 SNHLY, CDR2 FYNNEI. The CDR3 covers 13 residues. J gave up 3 bases and V 8 bases, and 4 bases lay outside the gene matches. This CDR3 is CASERDHYNEQFF. CDR3 DNA sequence: TGTGCCAGCGAGCGGGACCACTACAATGAGCAGTTCTTC.

J is TRBJ2-3 and V is TRBV9, with 7 bases identical to TRBD2. The CDR3 runs 16 residues. In germline, CDR1 is SGDLS, CDR2 YYNGEE. The J segment lost 5 bases and the V segment lost 0 bases, leaving 9 bases of the junction unmatched. CDR3 sequence reads: CASSVGSAGFGDTQYF. CDR3 nucleotides: TGTGCCAGCAGCGTAGGTTCAGCGGGGTTCGGAGATACGCAGTATTTT.

This clone was picked up many times. Other DNA sequences in the same sample also yield this CDR3. This chain uses TRBV29-1 with TRBJ1-2; 7 nucleotides agree with TRBD1. Germline values: CDR1 SQVTM, CDR2 ANQGSEA. The CDR3 totals 10 residues. V was pared by 7 bases and J by 6 bases, with 2 bases of the junction left unmatched. CDR3 loop: CSAGQNGYTF. CDR3 DNA: TGCAGCGCGGGACAGAATGGCTACACCTTC.

The gene calls are TRBV7-9 and TRBJ2-3; 7 bases match TRBD1. The V gene's germline CDR1 is SEHNR and CDR2 FQNEAQ (reference sequence). The trim removed 3 bases at V and 0 bases at J, leaving 3 bases unmatched. The length of the CDR3 is 15 residues. The CDR3 sequence: CASSLRTGSTDTQYF. The CDR3 DNA reads TGTGCCAGCAGCTTGAGGACAGGCAGCACAGATACGCAGTATTTT.

The chain carries TRBV6-1 and TRBJ2-1, with D unclear. There are 12 residues in the CDR3. V was shortened by 6 bases and J by 4 bases, with 7 bases between the two germline ends. Germline CDR1 MNHNS, CDR2 SASEGT. The CDR3 nucleotides are TGTGCCAGCAGCCCACGGTACAATGAGCAGTTCTTC. This sequence encodes CASSPRYNEQFF.